One T cell receptor beta chain is described in this entry. The same CDR3 arises from other DNA sequences in this sample as well. The data originate from a study of shared clonotypes between healthy human individuals. The germline V gene has CDR1 LNHDA and CDR2 SQIVND (reference sequence). This CDR3 spans 13 amino acids. With 4 bases clipped from V and 4 bases from J, the junction kept 3 bases outside the gene matches. Profiling relied on immunoSEQ multiplex PCR, and the TCRdb table lists in-frame clones only, not all of them. The sample includes 950,000 to 1,100,000 clones, about 74% seen only once; the top ten take around 1.4%. A split of CD4+ cells into CD45RA+ naive and CD45RA-negative memory subsets was performed.

Sequencing was performed on memory CD4+ T cells sorted from blood. This sample's subset: CD45RA-negative fraction. The sequence was obtained from a man between 18 and 29 years old in good health. This sequence joins TRBV19 and TRBJ2-5; the match to TRBD1 covers 7 bases. The CDR3 is CASSTTGRETQYF. Here the CDR3 DNA reads TGTGCCAGTAGTACGACAGGGAGAGAGACCCAGTACTTC.